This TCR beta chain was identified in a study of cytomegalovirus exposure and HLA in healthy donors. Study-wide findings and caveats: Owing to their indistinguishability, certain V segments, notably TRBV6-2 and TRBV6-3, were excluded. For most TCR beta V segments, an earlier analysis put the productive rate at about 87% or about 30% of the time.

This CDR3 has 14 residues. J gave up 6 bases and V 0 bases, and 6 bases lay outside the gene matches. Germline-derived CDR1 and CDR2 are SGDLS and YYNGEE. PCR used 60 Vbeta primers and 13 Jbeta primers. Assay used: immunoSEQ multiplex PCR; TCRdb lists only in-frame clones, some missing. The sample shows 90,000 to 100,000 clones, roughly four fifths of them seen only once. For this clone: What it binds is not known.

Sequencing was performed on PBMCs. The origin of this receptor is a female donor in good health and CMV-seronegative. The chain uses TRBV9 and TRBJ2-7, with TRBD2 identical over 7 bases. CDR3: CASSVEPGGPEQYF. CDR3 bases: TGTGCCAGCAGCGTAGAACCGGGAGGACCCGAGCAGTACTTC.